This T cell receptor (delta chain) was identified during a study of gamma-delta chains in newborns, infants, children. Study-wide context: Polyclonal expansion of innate γδ T cells after birth follows microbial exposure.

Germline V gene sequence: CDR1 TSWWSYY, CDR2 QGS. The CDR3 covers 15 residues. J was trimmed by 6 bases and V by 2 bases; bases with no gene match: 7. This clone was observed a single time. TCRdb reanalysed the reads with CATT. The table lists roughly 15,000 delta-chain clones, 7.3% of them singletons. The receptor was derived from a child who was a newborn, infant or young child, either healthy, febrile or measles-vaccinated (not recorded which). The chain employs TRDV1 and TRDJ1; 9 bases fit TRDD3. The sequenced sample consisted of blood. This CDR3 is CALGEGGYWPNKLIF. CDR3 bases: TGTGCTCTTGGGGAAGGGGGATACTGGCCTAATAAACTCATCTTT.